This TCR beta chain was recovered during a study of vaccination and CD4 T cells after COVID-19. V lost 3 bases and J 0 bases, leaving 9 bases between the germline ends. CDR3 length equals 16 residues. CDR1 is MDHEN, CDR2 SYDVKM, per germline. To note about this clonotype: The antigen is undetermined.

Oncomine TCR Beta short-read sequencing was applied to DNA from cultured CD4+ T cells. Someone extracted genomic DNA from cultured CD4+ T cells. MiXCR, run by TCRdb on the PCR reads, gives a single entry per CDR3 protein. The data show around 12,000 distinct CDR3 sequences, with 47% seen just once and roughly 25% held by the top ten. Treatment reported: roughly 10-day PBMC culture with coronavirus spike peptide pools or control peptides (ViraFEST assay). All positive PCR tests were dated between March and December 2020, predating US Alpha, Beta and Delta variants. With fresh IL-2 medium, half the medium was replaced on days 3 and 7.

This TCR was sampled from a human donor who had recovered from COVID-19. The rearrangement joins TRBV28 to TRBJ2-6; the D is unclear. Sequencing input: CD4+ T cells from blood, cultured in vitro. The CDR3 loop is CASSFLHTSGANVLTF. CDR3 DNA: TGTGCCAGCAGTTTCCTTCACACCTCTGGGGCCAACGTCCTGACTTTC.